Sequencing of this T cell receptor beta chain was carried out in a study of blood T cells in healthy people across ages. General study points: It was found that TCR beta diversity correlated strongly with the percentage of naive T cells. Age advanced and TCR beta diversity per million T cells fell, roughly linearly.

Sample-barcoded 5' priming and a J-beta primer mix drove a second PCR of roughly 6 to 12 cycles. A template-switch adaptor containing 12 random nucleotides labeled each cDNA molecule. TCRdb redid the calling of the 5' RACE reads with MiXCR, one entry per CDR3 protein. The sample carries 790,000 or so distinct CDR3 sequences, around 45% recorded once. With respect to this clonotype: Its specificity is not known.

Healthy Caucasian individuals from Russia aged about 6 to 90 were enrolled as donors. What was sequenced was blood. This TCR was sampled from a man at least 80 years old in good health.

Here the CDR3 DNA reads TGTGCCAGCAGCGGACCGACTAGCGGGAGAGGAGAGACCCAGTACTTC. Translated: CASSGPTSGRGETQYF. The chain recombines TRBV9 with TRBJ2-5, with 12 bases fitting TRBD2. The CDR3 is 16 amino acids. CDR1 is SGDLS and CDR2 is YYNGEE in the germline V gene. J lost 4 bases, V lost 3 bases, and 7 bases had no gene match.